Listed below are T cell receptor beta chains from one sample, sequenced in a study of T cells in Graves' hyperthyroidism and ophthalmopathy. Each CDR3 protein is one row after TCRdb ran MiXCR on the multiplex PCR reads. The top ten clones hold roughly 9.6% of a sample with 300,000 to 400,000 distinct CDR3 sequences, around 14% of them seen once. The sample consisted of blood. Every receptor here comes from a woman aged 55-70 years with Graves' hyperthyroidism. CDR3s include the opening cysteine and the closing phenylalanine or tryptophan. A D gene is named only where the DNA matches it firmly. The listing skips clone size in some rows; elsewhere it reads once, few, many or a size class.

NA TRBJ1-5 many TRBV24-1 TGTGCCACCACGAGAAAAGGGAGCACTAATCAGCCCCAGCATTTT CATTRKGSTNQPQHF
TRBD2 TRBJ2-1 few TRBV20-1 TGCAGTGCTCTAGCGGGAGGAATTTACAATGAGCAGTTCTTC CSALAGGIYNEQFF
NA TRBJ2-1 many TRBV7-9 TGTGCCAGCAGCGGCCGGGCCAACAATGAGCAGTTCTTC CASSGRANNEQFF
NA TRBJ2-1 NA TRBV5-1 TGCGCCAGCAGCGTAGGACAGAACTCCTACAATGAGCAGTTCTTC CASSVGQNSYNEQFF
NA TRBJ1-4 many TRBV2 TGTGCCAGCAGTGAACGGGACTTAAATGAAAAACTGTTTTTT CASSERDLNEKLFF
TRBD1 TRBJ2-3 many TRBV7-2 TGTGCCAGCAGCTCTGGACAGGGGGGATATACGCAGTATTTT CASSSGQGGYTQYF
NA TRBJ2-4 many TRBV12-5 TGTGCTAGTGGTTACGCAGGGGGGGACATTCAGTACTTC CASGYAGGDIQYF
NA TRBJ2-2 NA TRBV28 TGTGCCAGCAGTTTCCATCGGGGAACCGGGGAGCTGTTTTTT CASSFHRGTGELFF
TRBD2 TRBJ2-1 many TRBV7-3 TGTGCCAGCAGCTCCCTAGCGGGTGAGCAGTTCTTC CASSSLAGEQFF
TRBD1 TRBJ2-7 many TRBV5-1 TGCGCCAGCAGCTCCCAAGGGACAGGGAGCTACGAGCAGTACTTC CASSSQGTGSYEQYF
NA TRBJ2-3 many TRBV12-3/TRBV12-4 TGTGCCAGCAGGCTAATGGACTCCCCCTGGGATACGCAGTATTTT CASRLMDSPWDTQYF
TRBD1 TRBJ2-7 many TRBV7-2 TGTGCCAGCAGCTTAACTGCTTTGGGGGGACAGGGGAACTACGAGCAGTACTTC CASSLTALGGQGNYEQYF
NA TRBJ2-3 NA TRBV11-2 TGTGCCAGCAGCCTCGGGCAGCTGGGAGATACGCAGTATTTT CASSLGQLGDTQYF
TRBD2 TRBJ2-7 few TRBV4-1 TGCGCCAGCAGCACGGGACTAGCGGCCATCTACGAGCAGTACTTC CASSTGLAAIYEQYF
TRBD2 TRBJ2-5 many TRBV20-1 TGCAGTGCTAGAGATTGGGCTAGCGGATATCAAGAGACCCAGTACTTC CSARDWASGYQETQYF
TRBD2 TRBJ2-1 few TRBV7-8 TGTGCCAGCAGCTCCCCCGGACTTGACTCGGGAGGGGCACACAATGAGCAGTTCTTC CASSSPGLDSGGAHNEQFF
TRBD2 TRBJ2-1 many TRBV7-9 TGTGCCAGCAGCTCCAGCGGGAGGACTGAGCAGTTCTTC CASSSSGRTEQFF
NA TRBJ2-2 few TRBV4-2 TGTGCCAGCAGCTACGGGAGTTTGAGCACCGGGGAGCTGTTTTTT CASSYGSLSTGELFF
NA TRBJ1-5 many TRBV14 TGTGCCAGCAGCCATTCCGGGACACAGAATCAGCCCCAGCATTTT CASSHSGTQNQPQHF
TRBD2 TRBJ2-7 NA TRBV30 TGTGCCTGGATCACCGGGACTAGCGGCTACGAGCAGTACTTC CAWITGTSGYEQYF
NA TRBJ1-5 many TRBV3-1 TGTGCCAGCAGCCTAGGACGGAACAATCAGCCCCAGCATTTT CASSLGRNNQPQHF
TRBD2 TRBJ2-4 many TRBV2 TGTGCCAGCAGTGAGGGGACTAGCGGGGGGAGAGAGTACTTC CASSEGTSGGREYF
NA TRBJ2-7 many TRBV18 TGTGCCAGCTCACCACCGGCAGACCCCTACGAGCAGTACTTC CASSPPADPYEQYF
NA TRBJ2-2 NA TRBV4-1 TGCGCCAGCAAGGGGGGGGAGCTGTTTTTT CASKGGELFF
NA TRBJ1-2 NA TRBV6-1 TGTGCCAGCAGTGAAAGGTGGGGTGGCTACACCTTC CASSERWGGYTF
NA TRBJ1-3 NA TRBV19 TGTGCCAGTAGTAAACTTTCTGGAAACACCATATATTTT CASSKLSGNTIYF
NA TRBJ2-2 NA TRBV4-1 TGCGCCAGCAAAGTCGGGGGCCAGGACGGGGAGCTGTTTTTT CASKVGGQDGELFF
TRBD1 TRBJ1-3 many TRBV3-1 TGTGCCAGCAGCCAAGGACAGGGGGTTGACTCTGGAAACACCATATATTTT CASSQGQGVDSGNTIYF
NA TRBJ2-2 many TRBV7-9 TGTGCCAGCAGCCCCCGATACACCGGGGAGCTGTTTTTT CASSPRYTGELFF
TRBD2 TRBJ2-3 many TRBV2 TGTGCCAGCCGGCGGGAGCGAGGCACAGATACGCAGTATTTT CASRRERGTDTQYF
TRBD2 TRBJ2-5 many TRBV11-2 TGTGCCAGCAGCTTAGTACTAGCGGGAGGACAAGAGACCCAGTACTTC CASSLVLAGGQETQYF
TRBD1 TRBJ2-5 many TRBV20-1 TGCAGTGCTACCCTCCGCCGGACAGGGCATCCAGAGACCCAGTACTTC CSATLRRTGHPETQYF
NA TRBJ1-6 many TRBV3-1 TGTGCCAGCAGCCAAGACGGAGGTTTTAATTCACCCCTCCACTTT CASSQDGGFNSPLHF
TRBD2 TRBJ2-2 few TRBV10-3 TGTGCCATCAGTGAAAATAGCGGGAGAAGGCACGGGGAGCTGTTTTTT CAISENSGRRHGELFF
NA TRBJ2-7 NA TRBV25-1 TGTGCCAGCGGGGGAGTATCCTCCTACGAGCAGTACTTC CASGGVSSYEQYF
TRBD2 TRBJ2-1 many TRBV30 TGTGCCTGGAGTGTAGGTAGCGGGGGCTACAATGAGCAGTTCTTC CAWSVGSGGYNEQFF
TRBD1 TRBJ1-2 many TRBV7-9 TGTGCCAGCAGTTTCCCCAGAGGACAGGGGTCCGATGGCTACACCTTC CASSFPRGQGSDGYTF
NA TRBJ2-7 few TRBV20-1 TGCAGTGCTAGAGGGGAGGTGTCCGAGCAGTACTTC CSARGEVSEQYF
NA TRBJ2-5 many TRBV12-3/TRBV12-4 TGTGCCAGCAGTTTAGCGCAACTAGCTCAAGAGACCCAGTACTTC CASSLAQLAQETQYF
NA TRBJ2-4 few TRBV20-1 TGCAGTGCTAGAGTGATTAGCGACTCTCGAGCCAAAAACATTCAGTACTTC CSARVISDSRAKNIQYF
TRBD1 TRBJ1-1 many TRBV18 TGTGCCAGCTCCCCTACCGGGACAGGGGGCACTGAAGCTTTCTTT CASSPTGTGGTEAFF
NA TRBJ1-1 many TRBV11-3 TGTGCCAGCAGCTTCGGTTGGAACACTGAAGCTTTCTTT CASSFGWNTEAFF
TRBD1 TRBJ1-2 NA TRBV28 TGTGCCAGCAGTTTTCGTAACAGGGGAAGGGCTGGCTACACCTTC CASSFRNRGRAGYTF
NA TRBJ1-2 NA TRBV19 TGTGCCAGTAGTCCCCGGGACTTCTCCTATGGCTACACCTTC CASSPRDFSYGYTF
TRBD1 TRBJ2-3 many TRBV10-3 TGTGCCATCAGTGATGCGAATAAGAGACAGGGATCGACAGATACGCAGTATTTT CAISDANKRQGSTDTQYF